The 3 T cell receptor beta chains given below trace back to one sample, sequenced in a study of T cell responses to AZD1222 COVID-19 vaccine. The data were produced by immunoSEQ multiplex PCR, yet TCRdb's version contains in-frame clones alone and is incomplete. The sample consists of over 100,000 clones, more than 75% of them appearing once. Sample: peripheral blood, taken on day 0 of AZD1222 vaccination. The receptors come from an adult in good health.

The V gene is TRBV4-2, the J gene TRBJ1-2, with TRBD1 identical over 7 bases. CDR1 is LGHNA, CDR2 YNFKEQ, per germline. The V segment lost 4 bases and the J segment 4 bases; nucleotides outside the gene matches: 9. The CDR3 runs 15 residues. CDR3 protein: CASSPGTANAYGYTF. CDR3 bases: TGTGCCAGCAGCCCCGGGACAGCCAACGCCTATGGCTACACCTTC.

The chain joins TRBV6-5 to TRBJ1-2; 7 bases line up with TRBD1. The V and J ends lost 5 bases and 6 bases, in that order; junction bases with no gene match: 9. Germline V gene lookup returns CDR1 MNHEY and CDR2 SVGAGI. This CDR3 spans 14 amino acids. Here the CDR3 reads CASSHGQARDGYTF. The DNA for the CDR3 is TGTGCCAGCAGTCACGGACAGGCAAGGGATGGCTACACCTTC.

The chain recombines TRBV10-3 with TRBJ2-3, with TRBD1 identical over 9 bases. The CDR3 sequence is 20 residues long. V was pared by 8 bases and J by 0 bases, with 21 bases of the junction left unmatched. Germline V lookup: CDR1 ENHRY, CDR2 SYGVKD. CDR3: CAIGGTGTGLLSTSTDTQYF. The CDR3 region has the DNA TGTGCCATCGGGGGGACCGGGACAGGGCTTTTATCGACTAGCACAGATACGCAGTATTTT.